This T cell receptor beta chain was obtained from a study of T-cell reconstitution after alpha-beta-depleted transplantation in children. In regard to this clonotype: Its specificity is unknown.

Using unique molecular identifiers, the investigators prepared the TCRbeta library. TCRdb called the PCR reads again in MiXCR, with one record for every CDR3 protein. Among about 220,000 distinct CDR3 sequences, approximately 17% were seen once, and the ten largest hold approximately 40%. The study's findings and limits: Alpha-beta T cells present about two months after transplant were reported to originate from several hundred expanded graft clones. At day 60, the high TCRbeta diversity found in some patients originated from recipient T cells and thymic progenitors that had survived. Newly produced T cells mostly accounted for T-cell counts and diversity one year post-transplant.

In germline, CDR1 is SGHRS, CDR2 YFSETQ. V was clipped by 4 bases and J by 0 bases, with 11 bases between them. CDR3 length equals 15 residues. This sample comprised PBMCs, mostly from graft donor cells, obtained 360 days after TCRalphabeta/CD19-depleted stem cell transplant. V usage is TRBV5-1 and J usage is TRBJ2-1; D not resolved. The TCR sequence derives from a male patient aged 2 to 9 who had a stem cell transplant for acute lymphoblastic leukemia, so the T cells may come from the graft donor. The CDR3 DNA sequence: TGCGCCAGCAGCCTCAGCTTAAGCTCCTACAATGAGCAGTTCTTC. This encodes CASSLSLSSYNEQFF.